Listed here are 26 T cell receptor beta chains from one sample, sequenced in a study of long-term antiretroviral therapy in people with HIV. Assay version v3.0 of immunoSEQ was used, and it was run at survey level. Produced via immunoSEQ multiplex PCR; TCRdb's table is partial and in-frame only. This table has roughly 19,000 clones, roughly 80% appearing once. Sequences were derived from unsorted PBMCs, sampled 0.6 years after starting antiretroviral therapy. The receptors were sampled from a young woman with HIV.

J is TRBJ2-3 and V is TRBV19, with D perhaps matching TRBD1 (5 bases). Trimming pared 6 bases from V and 0 bases from J, leaving 10 bases between. The V gene's germline CDR1 is LNHDA and CDR2 SQIVND (reference sequence). This CDR3 comprises 14 residues. CDR3 bases: TGTGCCAGTAGGAGTGACAGTAGCACAGATACGCAGTATTTT. Translated: CASRSDSSTDTQYF.

CDR3 sequence: CASSLTSSGSTDTQYF. CDR3 nucleotide sequence: TGCGCCAGCAGCTTGACGTCTAGCGGAAGCACAGATACGCAGTATTTT. The rearrangement uses TRBV5-1 and TRBJ2-3, with TRBD2 matching 7 bases. This CDR3 is 16 amino acids long. V gave up 1 base and J gave up 0 bases; unmatched junction bases: 5. The V gene's germline CDR1 is SGHRS and CDR2 YFSETQ.

This chain joins TRBV27 and TRBJ2-2; no clear D gene. This CDR3 has 14 residues. Deletions cut 3 bases from V and 1 base from J, with 6 bases between. The germline gives CDR1 MNHEY, CDR2 SMNVEV (reference sequence). The CDR3 DNA reads TGTGCCAGCAGTTTCGGCTGGAACACCGGGGAGCTGTTTTTT. Amino acid sequence: CASSFGWNTGELFF.

The chain combines TRBV18 with TRBJ2-3; 8 bases align to TRBD1. With 3 bases clipped from V and 2 bases from J, the junction kept 4 bases outside the gene matches. This CDR3 has 15 amino acids. Germline V gene sequence: CDR1 KGHSH, CDR2 LQKENI. Written as DNA, the CDR3 is TGTGCCAGCTCACCTCCGGGACAGGACACAGATACGCAGTATTTT. Its protein product is CASSPPGQDTDTQYF.

The genes are TRBV19 and TRBJ1-5, with D unresolved. V lost 1 base and J 2 bases, leaving 9 bases between the germline ends. This CDR3 contains 15 residues. Per the germline V gene, CDR1 is LNHDA and CDR2 is SQIVND (reference sequence). The CDR3 loop is CASSIGRRGNQPQHF. The DNA for the CDR3 is TGTGCCAGTAGTATAGGTCGTCGTGGCAATCAGCCCCAGCATTTT.

This chain links TRBV9 with TRBJ2-1; D possibly matches TRBD1 or TRBD2 (5 bases each). V was shortened by 7 bases and J by 8 bases, with 22 bases between the two germline ends. The CDR3 is made up of 15 amino acids. Germline CDR1 is SGDLS and CDR2 is YYNGEE. The CDR3: CASGASIGRSDEQFF. The CDR3 DNA follows: TGTGCCAGCGGGGCTAGCATTGGTCGGAGCGATGAGCAGTTCTTC.

The chain employs TRBV7-8 and TRBJ1-5; no reliable D call. There are 15 residues in the CDR3. V was cut by 5 bases and J by 0 bases, with 11 bases left in between. Germline V lookup: CDR1 SGHVS, CDR2 FQNEAQ. CDR3 sequence (DNA): TGTGCCAGCAGCCCCTCGGCGAATAGCAATCAGCCCCAGCATTTT. This encodes CASSPSANSNQPQHF. Looking up the rest from reference TRBV7-8 and TRBJ1-5 gives the full variable domain: GAGVSQSPRYKVAKRGQDVALRCDPISGHVSLFWYQQALGQGPEFLTYFQNEAQLDKSGLPSDRFFAERPEGSVSTLKIQRTQQEDSAVYLCASSPSANSNQPQHFGDGTRLSIL.

The genes are TRBV6-6 and TRBJ2-1; 9 bases match TRBD2. Germline loops: CDR1 MNHNY, CDR2 SVGAGI (reference sequence). This CDR3 spans 14 amino acids. Trimming cost V 4 bases and J 6 bases; bases outside gene matches: 4. The CDR3 loop reads CASSSAGGFNEQFF. The DNA of the CDR3 is TGTGCCAGCAGTTCAGCGGGGGGCTTCAATGAGCAGTTCTTC.

This clone showed up just once. The rearrangement links TRBV4-2 to TRBJ2-6; D might be TRBD1 or TRBD2, each matching 5 bases. Deletions cut 1 base from V and 4 bases from J, with 8 bases between. This CDR3 region has 15 residues. CDR1 and CDR2 (germline): LGHNA, YNFKEQ. CDR3 nucleotide sequence: TGTGCCAGCAGCCAAGTATGGGACGGGGCCAACGTCCTGACTTTC. Its protein product is CASSQVWDGANVLTF.

CDR3 in amino acids: CASSDSPGEGTDTQYF. CDR3 DNA sequence: TGTGCCAGCAGTGACTCGCCGGGGGAGGGCACAGATACGCAGTATTTT. This chain uses TRBV6-4 with TRBJ2-3, with D possibly being TRBD2 (6 bases). The CDR3 consists of 16 residues. V lost 0 bases and J lost 1, with 11 bases in between. Germline-derived CDR1 and CDR2 are MRHNA and SNTAGT.

This chain links TRBV9 with TRBJ2-7, with a weak D call TRBD1 (5 bases). From germline, CDR1 is SGDLS and CDR2 YYNGEE. The CDR3 extends over 16 amino acids. Trimming took 0 bases from V and 5 from J, leaving 18 bases between them. This CDR3 reads CASSVAENRFSDEQYF. The CDR3, as DNA: TGTGCCAGCAGCGTAGCTGAGAACAGGTTCAGCGACGAGCAGTACTTC. The whole variable domain, remainder taken from reference TRBV9 and TRBJ2-7, is DSGVTQTPKHLITATGQRVTLRCSPRSGDLSVYWYQQSLDQGLQFLIQYYNGEERAKGNILERFSAQQFPDLHSELNLSSLELGDSALYFCASSVAENRFSDEQYFGPGTRLTVT.

The CDR3 sequence is CASSQDWDSLAKNIQYF. Here the CDR3 DNA reads TGTGCCAGCAGCCAAGACTGGGACAGTCTAGCCAAAAACATTCAGTACTTC. The rearrangement uses TRBV4-2 and TRBJ2-4; 7 bases map to TRBD1. The CDR3 is made up of 17 amino acids. Germline CDR1 is LGHNA and CDR2 is YNFKEQ. Trimming took 0 bases from V and 0 from J; bases not matched to a gene: 5.

The chain is built from TRBV11-2 and TRBJ2-1, with D perhaps TRBD2 (5 bases). Germline values: CDR1 SGHAT, CDR2 FQNNGV. This CDR3 region has 15 residues. V shed 4 bases and J shed 0 bases, with 10 bases lying between them. CDR3 in amino acids: CASSSSGSSYNEQFF. The DNA for the CDR3 is TGTGCCAGCAGCTCAAGCGGTAGCTCCTACAATGAGCAGTTCTTC.

This rearrangement joins TRBV18 to TRBJ1-2; D perhaps matches TRBD1 (5 bases). Trimming took 0 bases from V and 0 from J, leaving 11 bases between them. The CDR3 is 16 amino acids. The V gene's germline CDR1 is KGHSH and CDR2 LQKENI. The CDR3 DNA is TGTGCCAGCTCACCACCGGGGACGGTGACTAACTATGGCTACACCTTC. This gives the protein CASSPPGTVTNYGYTF.

J is TRBJ2-1 and V is TRBV6-1; tentative D call: TRBD1 (6 bases). The CDR3 has 15 amino acids. CDR1 is MNHNS, CDR2 SASEGT, per germline. V dropped 4 bases and J dropped 8 bases, with 18 bases sitting between them. CDR3 DNA sequence: TGTGCCAGCAGTGGCGGCAGGGGCTCTGTCGATGAGCAGTTCTTC. Encoded protein: CASSGGRGSVDEQFF.

Regarding this clone: The junction and the germline gene differ at one end; a read error may be behind it. V gene TRBV7-7 combines with J gene TRBJ2-7; D uncertain. The length of the CDR3 is 12 residues. Germline CDR1 is SSHAT and CDR2 is FNYEAQ (reference sequence). In nucleotides, the CDR3 is TGTGCTAGCAGGCGGATCTTCTACGAGCAGTACTTC. Its translation: CASRRIFYEQYF.

CDR3 nucleotide sequence: TGCGCCAGCAGCCAAGACCTGACTAGCGGGATTGTGCAGTACTTC. This codes for CASSQDLTSGIVQYF. The rearrangement joins TRBV4-1 to TRBJ2-7, with 11 nucleotides matching TRBD2. This CDR3 region has 15 residues. Germline assignment: CDR1 MGHRA and CDR2 YSYEKL. Unmatched junction bases numbered 7, after V lost 0 bases and J lost 9 bases.

This sequence joins TRBV5-8 and TRBJ2-7; D is unclear. The CDR3 totals 13 residues. The V and J ends lost 1 base and 5 bases respectively, with 10 bases between them. Germline lookup yields CDR1 SGHTS and CDR2 YDEGEE. This CDR3 is CASSLWVGNEQYF. The CDR3, as DNA: TGTGCCAGCAGCTTGTGGGTAGGGAACGAGCAGTACTTC.

This clone was seen more than once but under ten times. The V and J genes are TRBV6-5 and TRBJ1-2; no clear D gene. The V end lost 5 bases, the J end lost 1 base, and 11 bases lay between the germline ends. The CDR3 is 14 residues long. The germline V gene has CDR1 MNHEY and CDR2 SVGAGI. The CDR3 DNA follows: TGTGCCAGCAGTCTTTCAACAGATAACTATGGCTACACCTTC. Translated, it gives CASSLSTDNYGYTF.

The J gene is TRBJ1-5, the V gene TRBV7-8; D unclear. Per the germline V gene, CDR1 is SGHVS and CDR2 is FQNEAQ. This CDR3 has 15 residues. The ends were cut back, 5 bases at V and 0 bases at J, with 11 bases in the middle. The CDR3 DNA reads TGTGCCAGCAGCCTAAGACCGGGTAGCAATCAGCCCCAGCATTTT. Protein product: CASSLRPGSNQPQHF.

The chain links TRBV7-8 to TRBJ2-7; no clear D gene. Germline CDR1 is SGHVS and CDR2 is FQNEAQ. V was shortened by 2 bases and J by 6 bases, with 5 bases between the two germline ends. The CDR3 is made up of 11 amino acids. CDR3: CASSLWVEQYF. The CDR3 DNA reads TGTGCCAGCAGCTTATGGGTCGAGCAGTACTTC.

J is TRBJ1-2 and V is TRBV14; D unclear. The germline V gene has CDR1 SGHDN and CDR2 FVKESK. This CDR3 region has 13 residues. The V and J ends lost 0 bases and 3 bases respectively, with 5 bases between them. Written as DNA, the CDR3 is TGTGCCAGCAGCCAAGACAACTACTATGGCTACACCTTC. This codes for CASSQDNYYGYTF.

V and J are TRBV6-6 and TRBJ1-1; unclear D gene. Germline V gene sequence: CDR1 MNHNY, CDR2 SVGAGI (reference sequence). V was shortened by 2 bases and J by 1 base, with 8 bases between the two germline ends. This CDR3 region has 14 residues. CDR3 bases: TGTGCCAGCAGTTACATAGGGAAGAACACTGAAGCTTTCTTT. It codes for CASSYIGKNTEAFF.

V is TRBV28 and J is TRBJ2-2, with a tentative D call TRBD2 (5 bases). V shed 7 bases and J shed 0 bases, with 15 bases lying between them. Germline-derived CDR1 and CDR2 are MDHEN and SYDVKM. The CDR3 runs to 16 residues. The CDR3 spells CASKLEIDANTGELFF. In DNA form, the CDR3 reads TGTGCCAGCAAACTAGAAATTGACGCGAACACCGGGGAGCTGTTTTTT.

The rearrangement links TRBV6-1 to TRBJ2-1, with no clear D. CDR1 and CDR2 (germline): MNHNS, SASEGT. The ends were cut back, 4 bases at V and 7 bases at J, with 8 bases in the middle. The CDR3 extends over 12 amino acids. The CDR3 loop is CASSGKKNEQFF. CDR3 nucleotide sequence: TGTGCCAGCAGTGGAAAAAAAAATGAGCAGTTCTTC.

This sequence joins TRBV7-6 and TRBJ2-7; TRBD2 matches at 9 bases. V lost 2 bases, J lost 5 bases, and 7 bases stayed unmatched. Germline CDR1 reads SGHVS; CDR2 reads FNYEAQ. The CDR3 spans 15 residues. DNA for the CDR3: TGTGCCAGCAGCTTATTAGCTAGCGGGGCCCACGAGCAGTACTTC. Its translation is CASSLLASGAHEQYF.